The clone carrying this T cell receptor (beta chain) is medium-sized by share. TCRbeta libraries were built with three rounds of nested PCR, modified from ARM-PCR. TCRdb re-called the multiplex PCR reads through MiXCR, storing one row per CDR3 protein. The sample has fewer than 85,000 distinct CDR3 sequences; 77% are singletons. The data are from a study of tumor and adjacent non-tumor tissue in lung cancer. This sample's RNA came from whole unsorted tissue. The CDR3 covers 13 residues. Unmatched junction bases numbered 7, after V lost 0 bases and J lost 13 bases. CDR1 SGHAT and CDR2 FQNNGV come from the germline V gene.

The receptor was derived from a woman aged 50 to 65 with non-small cell lung cancer. The chain employs TRBV11-2 and TRBJ2-5, with 8 bases matching TRBD2. Sequencing was carried out using lung tumor tissue. In DNA, the CDR3 is TGTGCCAGCAGCTTAGAGGCTAGCGGGCGATTGTACTTC. Its translation is CASSLEASGRLYF.